The 31 T cell receptor beta chains given below trace back to one sample, sequenced in a study of blood T cell repertoires in COVID-19. TCRdb's table, derived via immunoSEQ multiplex PCR, lists solely in-frame clones and lacks some. This table has some 200,000 clones, 89% appearing once. Sequenced sample: peripheral blood. Receptors were obtained from a woman in her forties with acute or convalescent COVID-19.

The J gene is TRBJ1-1, the V gene TRBV11-2, with a possible D match to TRBD1 (6 bases). This CDR3 has 12 amino acids. Germline assignment: CDR1 SGHAT and CDR2 FQNNGV. Trimming took off 8 bases at V and 5 bases at J, with 12 bases between the two ends. In nucleotides, the CDR3 is TGTGCCAGCTCGACAGGTCCGACTGAAGCTTTCTTT. This gives the protein CASSTGPTEAFF.

The chain employs TRBV10-3 and TRBJ2-7; TRBD1 agrees at 7 bases. This CDR3 has 14 residues. From germline, CDR1 is ENHRY and CDR2 SYGVKD. V lost 10 bases to trimming and J lost 0 bases; unmatched junction nucleotides: 9. CDR3 region: CATRDSTSSYEQYV. In DNA, the CDR3 is TGTGCCACCAGGGACAGCACGAGCTCCTACGAGCAGTACGTC.

The V call is TRBV4-1, the J call TRBJ2-1; 7 positions match TRBD2. After removal of 0 bases from V and 0 bases from J, the junction contained 8 bases not matched to a gene. The CDR3 length is 18 residues. The germline V gene has CDR1 MGHRA and CDR2 YSYEKL. In DNA form, the CDR3 reads TGCGCCAGCAGCCAAGAGGGAGTGGGGGGGAGCTCCTACAATGAGCAGTTCTTC. Protein: CASSQEGVGGSSYNEQFF.

V gene TRBV5-1 combines with J gene TRBJ1-2; 11 positions agree with TRBD1. Trimming at V came to 4 bases and at J to 5 bases, leaving 7 bases not matched to a gene. CDR1 SGHRS and CDR2 YFSETQ come from the germline V gene. The CDR3 contains 15 residues. CDR3 protein: CASSNPGTGGYGYTF. CDR3 coding DNA: TGCGCCAGCAGCAACCCTGGGACAGGGGGTTATGGCTACACCTTC.

V gene TRBV19 combines with J gene TRBJ1-5; unclear D gene. Germline V CDR1 and CDR2: LNHDA, SQIVND (reference sequence). CDR3 size: 14 residues. V dropped 4 bases and J dropped 5 bases, with 12 bases sitting between them. The CDR3 sequence is CASSTWTNDQPQHF. The CDR3 DNA reads as TGTGCCAGTAGTACCTGGACTAACGATCAGCCCCAGCATTTT.

V and J are TRBV11-1 and TRBJ2-1; a possible D gene is TRBD2 (5 bases). The CDR3 covers 14 residues. The V end lost 10 bases, the J end lost 12 bases, and 25 bases lay between the germline ends. The germline gives CDR1 SGHAT, CDR2 FQDESV (reference sequence). The CDR3 bases are TGTGCCACCTCTGCCAGCAGGACTGACTCGGGGCAGTTCTTC. It codes for CATSASRTDSGQFF.

The chain joins TRBV10-3 to TRBJ2-5; 11 nucleotides agree with TRBD2. The CDR3 length is 14 residues. Looked up from germline, CDR1 is ENHRY and CDR2 is SYGVKD. V lost 6 bases to trimming and J lost 3 bases; unmatched junction nucleotides: 3. CDR3 DNA: TGTGCCATCAGCCAACTAGCGGGGGAAGAGACCCAGTACTTC. Protein product: CAISQLAGEETQYF.

This chain joins TRBV24-1 and TRBJ2-5; 8 bases align to TRBD1. V was clipped by 3 bases and J by 5 bases; unmatched bases: 7. Per germline, CDR1 KGHDR and CDR2 SFDVKD. This CDR3 has 15 residues. CDR3 residues: CATSDPTGAAETQYF. CDR3 DNA sequence: TGTGCCACCAGTGATCCGACAGGGGCCGCCGAGACCCAGTACTTC.

The genes are TRBV6-6 and TRBJ1-2, with D possibly matching TRBD1 (6 bases). The CDR3 is 16 amino acids. Between the trimmed V and J ends, which lost 3 bases and 5 bases, there was a span of 19 bases. From germline, CDR1 is MNHNY and CDR2 SVGAGI (reference sequence). DNA for the CDR3: TGTGCCAGCAGTTATGGTTCCCCCGGAAGGGGGTATGGCTACACCTTC. It yields the protein CASSYGSPGRGYGYTF.

The chain links TRBV6-2 or TRBV6-3 to TRBJ1-6; 8 bases line up with TRBD1. V dropped 2 bases and J dropped 9; count of bases not matched to a gene: 3. CDR3 length: 14 residues. In germline, CDR1 is MNHEY, CDR2 SVGEGT. The CDR3 spells CASSYGQGLSPLHF. Written as DNA, the CDR3 is TGTGCCAGCAGTTACGGACAGGGTCTTTCACCCCTCCACTTT.

The V gene is TRBV5-4, the J gene TRBJ1-1; D unclear. The CDR3 extends over 15 amino acids. The V end lost 6 bases, the J end lost 6 bases, and 21 bases lay between the germline ends. Germline V gives CDR1 SGHNT, CDR2 YYREEE (reference sequence). The CDR3 sequence: CASTLEEGPAPEAFF. The CDR3 bases are TGTGCCAGCACCCTTGAGGAGGGCCCGGCCCCTGAAGCTTTCTTT.

The rearrangement uses TRBV5-8 and TRBJ2-5; D may be TRBD1 (6 bases). The CDR3 is 12 residues long. V lost 9 bases and J 6 bases, leaving 15 bases between the germline ends. CDR1 and CDR2 from the germline V gene are SGHTS and YDEGEE. In DNA, the CDR3 is TGTGCCACCGGTGGGGGCCGGAAGACCCAGTACTTC. This sequence encodes CATGGGRKTQYF.

J is TRBJ2-1 and V is TRBV27; TRBD2 agrees at 9 bases. The CDR3 is 14 residues long. With V trimmed by 2 bases and J by 10 bases, 6 bases remained unmatched. Germline V gives CDR1 MNHEY, CDR2 SMNVEV (reference sequence). The DNA of the CDR3 is TGTGCCAGCAGTTTAGCGGGGGGGCGTTTGGAGCAGTTCTTC. It encodes CASSLAGGRLEQFF.

This clone was observed once. The chain has TRBV24-1 and TRBJ2-5, with a tentative D call TRBD1 (8 bases). Deletions cut 4 bases from V and 4 bases from J, with 15 bases between. Germline V gene sequence: CDR1 KGHDR, CDR2 SFDVKD. CDR3 length: 15 residues. The DNA of the CDR3 is TGTGCCACCAGTGACGATAACAGGGGGGGAGAGACCCAGTACTTC. Protein product: CATSDDNRGGETQYF.

This chain connects TRBV19 to TRBJ1-3, with 8 bases lining up with TRBD1. The CDR3 covers 16 residues. Germline-derived CDR1 and CDR2 are LNHDA and SQIVND (reference sequence). With 6 bases clipped from V and 3 bases from J, the junction kept 10 bases outside the gene matches. CDR3 coding DNA: TGTGCCAGTAGCCCAACACAGGGGGGCTATGGAAACACCATATATTTT. Protein sequence: CASSPTQGGYGNTIYF.

The CDR3 loop reads CASSDWTGGNEQFF. DNA of the CDR3: TGTGCCAGCAGTGACTGGACAGGGGGCAATGAGCAGTTCTTC. This chain joins TRBV2 and TRBJ2-1, with 10 bases fitting TRBD1. Per the germline V gene, CDR1 is SNHLY and CDR2 is FYNNEI. The CDR3 runs to 14 residues. After removal of 3 bases from V and 6 bases from J, the junction contained 2 bases not matched to a gene.

This chain joins TRBV6-5 and TRBJ1-2; no definite D call. Germline CDR1 is MNHEY and CDR2 is SVGAGI. This CDR3 region has 13 residues. V was pared by 5 bases and J by 3 bases, with 10 bases between. As DNA, the CDR3 is TGTGCCAGCAGTAGGGCGGGCCACTATGGCTACACCTTC. Translated, it gives CASSRAGHYGYTF.

In this sample, this clone turned up a few times. V usage is TRBV6-4 and J usage is TRBJ2-3; tentatively, D is TRBD2 (7 bases). Germline V CDR1 and CDR2: MRHNA, SNTAGT. This CDR3 has 15 amino acids. Trimming removed 11 bases at V and 6 bases at J, with 24 bases between. The CDR3 sequence: CACFTGGRGRDTQYF. The CDR3 DNA reads TGTGCCTGCTTTACGGGGGGCAGGGGTCGGGATACGCAGTATTTT.

The rearrangement uses TRBV5-4 and TRBJ1-1, with 7 bases fitting TRBD1. The germline gives CDR1 SGHNT, CDR2 YYREEE (reference sequence). J lost 4 bases, V lost 4 bases, and 7 bases had no gene match. The CDR3 has 14 residues. CDR3 loop: CASSEGAGSTEAFF. The DNA of the CDR3 is TGTGCCAGCAGCGAGGGGGCAGGGAGCACTGAAGCTTTCTTT.

V is TRBV13 and J is TRBJ2-6; D not resolved. The ends were cut back, 2 bases at V and 2 bases at J, with 7 bases in the middle. The CDR3 runs to 15 residues. Germline V CDR1 and CDR2: PRHDT, FYEKMQ (reference sequence). The CDR3 DNA sequence: TGTGCCAGCAGCTTAAAACAGACTGGGGCCAACGTCCTGACTTTC. Encoded protein: CASSLKQTGANVLTF.

The sample holds one count of this clone. The V and J genes are TRBV5-1 and TRBJ1-3; the match to TRBD1 covers 10 bases. V lost 4 bases and J lost 0; bases outside the gene matches: 13. Germline V gene sequence: CDR1 SGHRS, CDR2 YFSETQ. CDR3 size: 19 residues. This chain's CDR3 is CASSRTGTGVHSSGNTIYF. The CDR3 DNA reads as TGCGCCAGCAGCCGAACCGGGACAGGGGTTCACAGCTCTGGAAACACCATATATTTT.

This rearrangement joins TRBV11-2 to TRBJ2-3, with 14 bases identical to TRBD2. In germline, CDR1 is SGHAT, CDR2 FQNNGV. V lost 5 bases and J lost 5; bases outside the gene matches: 12. The CDR3 consists of 18 residues. CDR3 DNA sequence: TGTGCCAGCAGCAAGGGACTAGCGGGGGCCGGGAGGGGAGATACGCAGTATTTT. This gives the protein CASSKGLAGAGRGDTQYF.

This chain uses TRBV30 with TRBJ2-5; 8 nucleotides align to TRBD2. V shed 2 bases and J 3 bases; nucleotides not matched to a gene: 2. The CDR3 is 13 amino acids. Germline-derived CDR1 and CDR2 are GTSNPN and SVGIG (reference sequence). CDR3 amino acids: CAWSSGLEETQYF. The CDR3 DNA sequence: TGTGCCTGGAGTTCGGGACTAGAAGAGACCCAGTACTTC.

The V and J genes are TRBV5-4 and TRBJ1-2; possibly TRBD1 for D (5 bases). Germline V CDR1 and CDR2: SGHNT, YYREEE (reference sequence). CDR3 size: 13 residues. V was shortened by 0 bases and J by 14 bases, with 17 bases between the two germline ends. The CDR3: CASSLVGEVPLTF. CDR3 in DNA: TGTGCCAGCAGCTTGGTAGGGGAAGTACCTTTAACCTTC.

The rearrangement joins TRBV9 to TRBJ2-1, with a tentative D call TRBD2 (5 bases). The CDR3 totals 13 residues. With 0 bases removed from V and 8 bases from J, the gap between germline ends came to 9 bases. CDR1 is SGDLS, CDR2 YYNGEE, per germline. As DNA, the CDR3 is TGTGCCAGCAGCGTAGATCCCGGGGATGAGCAGTTCTTC. This codes for CASSVDPGDEQFF.

For the CDR3, the DNA is TGTGCCAGCAGCCCGGGACCCCGGCTAGCGGGGGCCGGCCTTACGCAGTATTTT. It is translated as CASSPGPRLAGAGLTQYF. This sequence joins TRBV11-2 and TRBJ2-3; 10 bases map to TRBD2. Germline values: CDR1 SGHAT, CDR2 FQNNGV. The CDR3 contains 18 residues. Trimming cost V 5 bases and J 8 bases; bases outside gene matches: 19.

This clone has a single count. The V and J genes are TRBV5-6 and TRBJ1-4; D might be TRBD1 (6 bases). Germline assignment: CDR1 SGHDT and CDR2 YYEEEE. This CDR3 spans 14 amino acids. The V and J ends lost 1 base and 6 bases respectively, with 10 bases between them. The CDR3 nucleotides are TGTGCCAGCAGCTTGACAGGGAGTGATGAAAAACTGTTTTTT. Its translation: CASSLTGSDEKLFF.

This sequence joins TRBV18 and TRBJ2-7, with D perhaps matching TRBD1 (6 bases). The CDR3 consists of 13 residues. Trimming left V 2 bases short and J 7 bases short, with 12 bases between. Germline lookup yields CDR1 KGHSH and CDR2 LQKENI. Written as DNA, the CDR3 is TGTGCCAGCTCACCATCCGAGGGGGAGGAGCAGTACGTC. It encodes CASSPSEGEEQYV.

In this sample, this clone turned up once. V gene TRBV5-1 combines with J gene TRBJ1-1, with TRBD1 matching over 8 bases. Trimming at V came to 0 bases and at J to 5 bases, leaving 12 bases not matched to a gene. The CDR3 runs to 17 residues. Germline CDR1 and CDR2: SGHRS and YFSETQ. CDR3 sequence: CASSLVGTGARSTEAFF. In DNA form, the CDR3 reads TGCGCCAGCAGCTTGGTTGGGACAGGAGCCAGGAGTACTGAAGCTTTCTTT.

The V and J genes are TRBV13 and TRBJ1-2, with 7 bases lining up with TRBD1. The germline gives CDR1 PRHDT, CDR2 FYEKMQ (reference sequence). CDR3 size: 13 residues. V lost 0 bases to trimming and J lost 7 bases; unmatched junction nucleotides: 2. CDR3 residues: CASSLGRGPGYTF. Here the CDR3 DNA reads TGTGCCAGCAGCTTAGGAAGGGGGCCTGGCTACACCTTC.

The chain employs TRBV6-5 and TRBJ2-3, with TRBD2 matching over 7 bases. V lost 7 bases, J lost 10 bases, and 11 bases stayed unmatched. There are 13 residues in the CDR3. Germline CDR1 reads MNHEY; CDR2 reads SVGAGI. The CDR3 region has the DNA TGTGCCAGCACGTCTAGCGGTGTATTCGCGCAGTATTTT. Amino acids: CASTSSGVFAQYF.